This T cell receptor beta chain was sequenced for a study of T-cell reconstitution after alpha-beta-depleted transplantation in children. Between the trimmed V and J ends, which lost 1 base and 7 bases, there was a span of 14 bases. CDR3 length: 15 amino acids. Germline-derived CDR1 and CDR2 are DFQATT and SNEGSKA (reference sequence). Unique molecular identifiers were used to barcode this TCRbeta library. MiXCR, run by TCRdb on the PCR reads, gives a single entry per CDR3 protein. The sample yields roughly 180,000 distinct CDR3 sequences, more than 12% seen once. The chain joins TRBV20-1 to TRBJ1-6; unclear D gene. This clonotype was sampled from a human donor who donated a stem cell graft to a child with acute lymphoblastic leukemia. Sequencing used PBMCs from the stem cell graft donor, obtained from the stem cell graft. DNA for the CDR3: TGCAGTGCTAGAGTGTGGGCCGACGGAAATTCACCCCTCCACTTT. Translated: CSARVWADGNSPLHF.